These T cell receptor beta chains were read from a single sample in a study of blood T cell repertoires in COVID-19. Profiled with immunoSEQ multiplex PCR; TCRdb holds only in-frame clones, not every one. Of about 270,000 clones listed, under 90% are singletons. Sequencing was done on a sample of PBMCs or T cells enriched from blood (not recorded which). These receptors were taken from a man aged 18 to 35 who had recovered from COVID-19. Each CDR3 is given with its conserved first and last residue. The order of the fields is D gene, J gene, clone size, V gene, CDR3 DNA, CDR3 protein. A D gene is named only where the DNA matches it firmly. Expanded clones get a size class; other rows say once, few or many, or leave the size out.

>NA|TRBJ1-1|once|TRBV2
TGTGCCAGCGGAAAAAGCAGGGGCGGGGGCACTGAAGCTTTCTTT
CASGKSRGGGTEAFF
>NA|TRBJ2-7|NA|TRBV29-1
TGCAGCGTTGGTCAAGAGAGCGAGCAGTACTTC
CSVGQESEQYF
>NA|TRBJ2-7|NA|TRBV19
TGTGCCAGTAGTTTAACAGGGAGGGGAAGGGACTACGAGCAGTACTTC
CASSLTGRGRDYEQYF
>NA|TRBJ1-6|NA|TRBV27
TGTGCCAGCAGTTTGGCAGGGAGGAATTCACCCCTCCACTTT
CASSLAGRNSPLHF
>NA|TRBJ1-6|NA|TRBV11-2
TGTGCCAGCAGCTTAATGGACGGGGGTAGGTCACCCCTCCACTTT
CASSLMDGGRSPLHF
>NA|TRBJ2-7|NA|TRBV27
TGTGCCAGCAGTTCCGGACACAAACCCTACGAGCAGTACTTC
CASSSGHKPYEQYF
>TRBD1|TRBJ1-1|NA|TRBV27
TGTGCCAGCAGTAAACCGGACAGGGCTGAAGCTTTCTTT
CASSKPDRAEAFF
>NA|TRBJ1-4|NA|TRBV20-1
TGCAGTGCTAGTGAAATACCGGTGAGAACTAATGAAAAACTGTTTTTT
CSASEIPVRTNEKLFF
>NA|TRBJ1-1|NA|TRBV5-4
TGTGCCAGCAGCTCGGAGGGGATGAACACTGAAGCTTTCTTT
CASSSEGMNTEAFF
>TRBD1|TRBJ2-3|NA|TRBV19
TGTGCCAGTAGAGGACAGGGTGCAGATACGCAGTATTTT
CASRGQGADTQYF
>NA|TRBJ2-5|once|TRBV5-1
TGCGCCAGCAGCCACGCGGGCGGCCAAGAGACCCAGTACTTC
CASSHAGGQETQYF
>TRBD2|TRBJ2-3|once|TRBV3-1/TRBV3-2
TGTGCCAGCAGCGCTGTACTAGCGGGAGGGCCTTGGGATACGCAGTATTTT
CASSAVLAGGPWDTQYF
>TRBD1|TRBJ2-3|NA|TRBV19
TGTGCCAGTACCAGGACAGGGGGCGCAGATACGCAGTATTTT
CASTRTGGADTQYF
>TRBD1|TRBJ2-7|NA|TRBV6-5
TGTGCCAGCACCGGACAGGGGGTAACCTACGAGCAGTACTTC
CASTGQGVTYEQYF
>TRBD1|TRBJ2-1|NA|TRBV15
TGTGCCACGAGACGGGACAGTATTTACAATGAGCAGTTCTTC
CATRRDSIYNEQFF
>TRBD2|TRBJ2-7|few|TRBV27
TGTGCCAGCAGTTGGACTAGCGGGTCCTACGAGCAGTACTTC
CASSWTSGSYEQYF
>NA|TRBJ2-5|NA|TRBV5-1
TGCGCCAGCAGCTTGGTATCGGACTGGGAGACCCAGTACTTC
CASSLVSDWETQYF
>TRBD1|TRBJ2-7|NA|TRBV27
TGTGCCAGCAGTTCCGGGACAGGGGGCAATGAGCAGTACTTC
CASSSGTGGNEQYF
>NA|TRBJ2-5|NA|TRBV28
TGTGCCAGCAGCCCGAGGGAGACCCAGTACTTC
CASSPRETQYF
>TRBD1|TRBJ1-4|NA|TRBV5-6
TGTGCCAGCAGCCGGGGACAGGGCGAACTGTTTTTT
CASSRGQGELFF
>NA|TRBJ1-2|once|TRBV28
TGTGCCAGCGGATATCGGGGGAGCTACACCTTC
CASGYRGSYTF
>TRBD1|TRBJ1-3|NA|TRBV19
TGTGCCAGTATCGACAGGGTAGCTGGAAACACCATATATTTT
CASIDRVAGNTIYF
>NA|TRBJ2-3|NA|TRBV9
TGTGCCAGCAGCGTAGCTCCGGGGGGCACAGATACGCAGTATTTT
CASSVAPGGTDTQYF
>NA|TRBJ2-7|NA|TRBV5-6
TGTGCCAGCAGCCTTTGGGGTAGCGGACCTTACGAGCAGTACTTC
CASSLWGSGPYEQYF
>NA|TRBJ1-3|NA|TRBV10-3
TGTGCCTCGTCGGACAGTACAAACTCTGGAAACACCATATATTTT
CASSDSTNSGNTIYF
>NA|TRBJ1-5|few|TRBV7-2
TGTGCCAGCAGCTTAGGGCAGGGGTTAGATCAGCCCCAGCATTTT
CASSLGQGLDQPQHF
>TRBD1|TRBJ1-2|few|TRBV10-2
TGCGCCAGCAGCCCGGGACAGGTGGTTTGGGGCTACACCTTC
CASSPGQVVWGYTF
>NA|TRBJ1-2|NA|TRBV28
TGTGCCAGCAGTTTTTGGGGCGACGACTATGGCTACACCTTC
CASSFWGDDYGYTF
>TRBD1|TRBJ1-1|NA|TRBV18
TGTGCCAGCTCACCCCCGCCGGGACAGGGGGCGCCTTGGGAGTGGGAAACTGAAGCTTTCTTT
CASSPPPGQGAPWEWETEAFF
>NA|TRBJ1-2|NA|TRBV20-1
TGCAGTGCTTCACCAGGGAATGGCTACACCTTC
CSASPGNGYTF
>TRBD2|TRBJ2-5|NA|TRBV10-3
TGTGCCATCAAAAGGGGACTAGCGGAACAAGAGACCCAGTACTTC
CAIKRGLAEQETQYF